Only one count was recorded for the clone carrying this TCR beta chain. Assay used: immunoSEQ multiplex PCR; TCRdb lists only in-frame clones, some missing. The profile covers over 30,000 clones, with less than 90% appearing a single time and roughly 3.5% taken by the ten largest. PCR or immunohistochemistry showed mismatch repair deficiency in every enrolled patient. TCRs were sequenced from a few patients responding to pembrolizumab. After removal of 0 bases from V and 4 bases from J, the junction contained 5 bases not matched to a gene. Germline V gives CDR1 MNHEY, CDR2 SMNVEV (reference sequence). The CDR3 loop spans 15 amino acids. These data come from a study of PD-1 blockade in mismatch repair-deficient tumors. The overall study: All were previously treated, progressing patients with eleven to twelve mismatch repair-deficient cancer types.

This specimen consisted of PBMCs, obtained around 6 weeks after starting pembrolizumab. This clonotype originated in an adult with mismatch repair-deficient cancer. The chain combines TRBV27 with TRBJ1-2; 7 nucleotides align to TRBD1. The CDR3 loop is CASSLSPGGIYGYTF. The CDR3 region has the DNA TGTGCCAGCAGTTTATCGCCAGGGGGGATCTATGGCTACACCTTC.